This TCR beta chain comes out of a study of cytomegalovirus exposure and HLA in healthy donors. Overall study results and limits: Donors belonging to an Asian-associated ancestry cluster reportedly showed fewer N-insertions in productive TCRs than the approximately 670-donor mean, according to what a later analysis found.

The J segment lost 8 bases and the V segment lost 5 bases, leaving 18 bases of the junction unmatched. The germline CDR1 and CDR2 sequences are SGHTA and FQGNSA. This CDR3 is built from 18 residues. Remarks on this clone: Antigen: not known.

This PCR relied on a set of 60 Vbeta primers and 13 Jbeta primers. Study processing details: The authors later counted about 80 million unique TCR beta chains, 9 million to 12 million of them shared. The repertoire was sequenced with immunoSEQ multiplex PCR; TCRdb's copy has only in-frame clones and lacks some. For V, J and clone size, that table is used; D and trimming come from the DNA. The data hold approximately 170,000 clones, with 81% observed a single time. The material sequenced was PBMCs. The chain joins TRBV7-2 to TRBJ2-1, with TRBD2 matching over 10 bases. This sequence was found in a man aged 50 or older in good health and CMV-seropositive. The CDR3 here is CASSPASLAGASGYEQFF. In nucleotides, the CDR3 is TGTGCCAGCAGCCCTGCCTCGCTAGCGGGGGCTAGTGGCTATGAGCAGTTCTTC.